This T cell receptor (beta chain) was sequenced for a study of T-cell memory formation after mild COVID-19. One entry per CDR3 protein results from TCRdb running MiXCR on the 5' RACE reads. The table has approximately 350,000 distinct CDR3 sequences, 28% seen once. The receptor comes from an adult woman who had mild COVID-19 (a few samples of this study predate the infection). Cell type and time point are not known. The sequenced sample consisted of PBMCs or a T cell subset sorted from them (not recorded which).

CDR3 in amino acids: CASFNRGKQGTQYF. CDR3 DNA sequence: TGTGCCAGCTTTAACAGGGGAAAACAGGGTACGCAGTATTTT. This chain joins TRBV2 and TRBJ2-3, with 7 bases matching TRBD1. The V segment lost 8 bases and the J segment 8 bases; nucleotides outside the gene matches: 13. Germline CDR1 SNHLY, CDR2 FYNNEI. This CDR3 is built from 14 residues.